The 26 T cell receptor beta chains given below trace back to one sample, sequenced in a study of T cells after yellow fever vaccination. TCRdb independently ran MiXCR on the 5' RACE reads; one entry per CDR3 protein. The table lists approximately 140,000 distinct CDR3 sequences, 7% to 9% of them singletons. Sequenced here: CD4+ T cells sorted from PBMCs, sampled 5 days after the yellow fever booster vaccination. All receptors come from a man in his thirties or forties who received the YFV17D yellow fever vaccine.

This clonotype was observed at least ten times. The chain combines TRBV5-1 with TRBJ2-3; a weak D match, TRBD1 (6 bases). V lost 3 bases, J lost 1 base, and 12 bases lay in between. In germline, CDR1 is SGHRS, CDR2 YFSETQ. The CDR3 totals 15 residues. The CDR3 loop is CASSSPGDRTDTQYF. The CDR3 nucleotides read TGCGCCAGCAGCTCTCCAGGGGACCGCACAGATACGCAGTATTTT.

This clonotype was detected a few times. J is TRBJ1-3 and V is TRBV7-8; unclear D gene. The germline V gene has CDR1 SGHVS and CDR2 FQNEAQ. This CDR3 spans 17 amino acids. The V end lost 3 bases, the J end lost 0 bases, and 15 bases lay between the germline ends. The CDR3 region is CASSFIPRGSSGNTIYF. The CDR3 DNA reads TGTGCCAGCAGCTTTATCCCCCGCGGCAGCTCTGGAAACACCATATATTTT.

This clonotype has ten or more counts. Its ends do not fully match the called genes, so a read error is possible. V gene TRBV7-7 combines with J gene TRBJ2-1; 10 positions match TRBD2. CDR1 SSHAT and CDR2 FNYEAQ come from the germline V gene (reference sequence). The CDR3 spans 15 residues. The chain's CDR3 is CASSLGLAGVVEQFF. The CDR3 DNA sequence: TGTGCTAGCAGCTTGGGGCTAGCGGGAGTTGTTGAGCAGTTCTTC.

This clonotype was counted many times. V is TRBV3-1 and J is TRBJ2-7; 11 bases line up with TRBD2. The CDR3 sequence is 14 residues long. CDR1 is LGHDT and CDR2 is YNNKEL in the germline V gene (reference sequence). V lost 4 bases and J lost 5; bases outside the gene matches: 4. The CDR3 loop reads CASSLTTSGNEQYF. CDR3 nucleotide sequence: TGTGCCAGCAGCCTTACGACTAGCGGGAACGAGCAGTACTTC.

This clonotype was counted many times. The chain employs TRBV20-1 and TRBJ2-1; 10 bases line up with TRBD2. The CDR3 contains 14 residues. CDR1 and CDR2 from the germline V gene are DFQATT and SNEGSKA (reference sequence). Trimming cost V 5 bases and J 5 bases; bases outside gene matches: 6. Here the CDR3 reads CSAGSGRAHNEQFF. CDR3 nucleotide sequence: TGCAGTGCTGGGAGCGGGAGGGCCCACAATGAGCAGTTCTTC.

This chain links TRBV20-1 with TRBJ1-6, with D maybe TRBD1 (5 bases). Germline CDR1 and CDR2: DFQATT and SNEGSKA (reference sequence). CDR3 length equals 17 residues. Trimming left V 0 bases short and J 4 bases short, with 16 bases between. The CDR3 here is CSARDGTLGVYNSPLHF. CDR3 bases: TGCAGTGCTAGAGATGGGACGTTGGGGGTGTATAATTCACCCCTCCACTTT.

This clonotype was observed at least ten times. This chain joins TRBV20-1 and TRBJ2-2; 9 bases map to TRBD2. Trimming removed 1 base from V and 0 bases from J; junction bases left unmatched: 0. The V gene's germline CDR1 is DFQATT and CDR2 SNEGSKA (reference sequence). The length of the CDR3 is 15 residues. In nucleotides, the CDR3 is TGCAGTGCTAGAGGCGGGAGGGCGAACACCGGGGAGCTGTTTTTT. Translating gives CSARGGRANTGELFF.

The table lists this clonotype with many counts. This chain joins TRBV6-5 and TRBJ1-1; the D is unclear. CDR3 length equals 12 residues. Germline CDR1 is MNHEY and CDR2 is SVGAGI. V was shortened by 6 bases and J by 8 bases, with 13 bases between the two germline ends. CDR3 in amino acids: CASSNGPKEAFF. CDR3 nucleotide sequence: TGTGCCAGCAGCAACGGACCGAAAGAAGCTTTCTTT.

This clonotype was seen many times. The chain combines TRBV14 with TRBJ2-4, with D perhaps matching TRBD1 or TRBD2 (5 bases each). The germline V gene has CDR1 SGHDN and CDR2 FVKESK. The length of the CDR3 is 12 residues. V was shortened by 4 bases and J by 7 bases, with 8 bases between the two germline ends. The CDR3 reads CASSREGNIQYF. The CDR3 DNA reads as TGTGCCAGCAGCCGAGAGGGGAACATTCAGTACTTC.

This clonotype was observed many times. This chain links TRBV20-1 with TRBJ2-3, with 8 bases aligning to TRBD2. The V segment lost 2 bases and the J segment 3 bases; nucleotides outside the gene matches: 4. The CDR3 length is 14 residues. Germline V lookup: CDR1 DFQATT, CDR2 SNEGSKA (reference sequence). In nucleotides, the CDR3 is TGCAGTGCTAGATTAGCGGGAAGAACAGATACGCAGTATTTT. Encoded protein: CSARLAGRTDTQYF.

The sample holds one count of this clonotype. A much larger clone lies one base from this, so it may be a read error. The V and J genes are TRBV9 and TRBJ2-5, with TRBD1 matching over 7 bases. Germline CDR1 SGDLS, CDR2 YYNGEE. V dropped 4 bases and J dropped 0; count of bases not matched to a gene: 6. The CDR3 totals 15 residues. The CDR3 DNA reads as TGTGCCAGCAGCCCTGGTGGGACAGACCAAGAGACCCAGTACTTC. Amino acid sequence: CASSPGGTDQETQYF.

The sample holds many counts of this clonotype. CDR3 sequence reads: CASSPVAGDAYNEQFF. In DNA form, the CDR3 reads TGTGCCAGCAGTCCAGTAGCGGGAGACGCCTACAATGAGCAGTTCTTC. This chain links TRBV28 with TRBJ2-1, with 9 bases identical to TRBD2. The CDR3 is 16 amino acids. Germline trimming cut 5 bases from V and 2 bases from J; bases unmatched to any gene: 7. Germline CDR1 reads MDHEN; CDR2 reads SYDVKM.

Turning to this clonotype: A much larger clonotype is one base distant, so this may be a read error. CDR3 DNA sequence: TGTGCCAGCAGCTCCGCCGGGTCAACCCCCTACAATGAGCAGTTCTTC. Amino acid sequence: CASSSAGSTPYNEQFF. The rearrangement joins TRBV5-6 to TRBJ2-1; D is undetermined. Germline loops: CDR1 SGHDT, CDR2 YYEEEE. The CDR3 contains 16 residues. The V end was cut by 3 bases, the J end by 2 bases, with 15 bases between.

Many counts were recorded for this clonotype. The chain couples TRBV20-1 to TRBJ1-5; D might be TRBD1 (6 bases). Deletions cut 5 bases from V and 0 bases from J, with 11 bases between. Germline values: CDR1 DFQATT, CDR2 SNEGSKA (reference sequence). CDR3 size: 14 residues. The CDR3 loop is CSAPLQGSNQPQHF. Written as DNA, the CDR3 is TGCAGTGCTCCCCTACAGGGTAGCAATCAGCCCCAGCATTTT.

In its sample, this clonotype was seen many times. The rearrangement links TRBV20-1 to TRBJ2-7; 9 nucleotides match TRBD2. CDR1 is DFQATT and CDR2 is SNEGSKA in the germline V gene (reference sequence). With V trimmed by 1 base and J by 1 base, 5 bases remained unmatched. This CDR3 contains 15 residues. The CDR3 DNA reads TGCAGTGCTAGAGTCGGTAGCGGGGGATCCTACGAGCAGTACTTC. Translation gives CSARVGSGGSYEQYF.

This clonotype has ten or more counts. This rearrangement joins TRBV6-2 or TRBV6-3 to TRBJ2-7; weak D call: TRBD2 (6 bases). CDR3 length: 15 residues. V gave up 1 base and J gave up 5 bases, with 15 bases separating them. The germline V gene has CDR1 MNHEY and CDR2 SVGEGT. This CDR3 is CASSYWVGRTNEQYF. The DNA for the CDR3 is TGTGCCAGCAGTTACTGGGTCGGGAGAACGAACGAGCAGTACTTC.

This clonotype was seen repeatedly, ten times or more. This chain links TRBV29-1 with TRBJ2-2; D may be TRBD1 (5 bases). V lost 4 bases to trimming and J lost 1 base, with 13 bases between them. Germline CDR1 and CDR2: SQVTM and ANQGSEA. The CDR3 length is 15 residues. The DNA for the CDR3 is TGCAGCGTTGTCGGCAGGGAAAGGAACACCGGGGAGCTGTTTTTT. Its protein is CSVVGRERNTGELFF.

This clonotype has a handful of counts. J is TRBJ2-5 and V is TRBV12-2; the listed D gene, TRBD2, was not tested against the DNA. TRBV12-2 is marked as a pseudogene. This CDR3 contains 14 residues. The CDR3, as DNA: TGTGCAAGTCGCTTAGTTGTGGGAGAAGAGACCCAGTACTTC. This sequence encodes CASRLVVGEETQYF.

This clonotype was counted many times. V usage is TRBV7-2 and J usage is TRBJ2-3; 10 positions agree with TRBD1. The CDR3 consists of 14 residues. Germline V gene lookup returns CDR1 SGHTA and CDR2 FQGNSA. V was clipped by 5 bases and J by 3 bases; unmatched bases: 2. CDR3 DNA: TGTGCCAGCAGCCGACAGGGGGCAACAGATACGCAGTATTTT. Its protein is CASSRQGATDTQYF.

This clonotype appeared many times. The rearrangement uses TRBV5-1 and TRBJ2-1; D tentatively reads TRBD1 or TRBD2 (5 bases each). Germline values: CDR1 SGHRS, CDR2 YFSETQ. The CDR3 is made up of 14 amino acids. V gave up 4 bases and J gave up 6 bases, with 14 bases separating them. The CDR3 sequence is CASSRDAPSNEQFF. For the CDR3, the DNA is TGCGCCAGCAGCAGGGACGCGCCTTCCAATGAGCAGTTCTTC.

On this clonotype itself: This could be a read error, since a much larger clone is one nucleotide away. The V gene is TRBV5-1, the J gene TRBJ2-1; D is ambiguous. The V and J ends lost 0 bases and 7 bases respectively, with 11 bases between them. CDR1 is SGHRS, CDR2 YFSETQ, per germline. The CDR3 is 14 residues long. The CDR3 DNA is TGCGCCAGCAGCTTGGCTAGAGTTCCGAATGAGCAGTTCTTC. Its translation: CASSLARVPNEQFF.

The sample holds many counts of this clonotype. The J gene is TRBJ2-5, the V gene TRBV7-9; either TRBD1 or TRBD2 may fit D (5 bases each). The CDR3 extends over 13 amino acids. V shed 3 bases and J shed 5 bases, with 10 bases lying between them. Germline values: CDR1 SEHNR, CDR2 FQNEAQ (reference sequence). The CDR3 region has the DNA TGTGCCAGCAGCTTTGGGGGAGCGGAGACCCAGTACTTC. Encoded protein: CASSFGGAETQYF.

This chain uses TRBV28 with TRBJ1-2, with a tentative D call TRBD1 (5 bases). The germline V gene has CDR1 MDHEN and CDR2 SYDVKM. V was clipped by 5 bases and J by 4 bases, with 17 bases between them. This CDR3 has 15 residues. The CDR3 spells CASSPSGQGPYGYTF. CDR3 DNA sequence: TGTGCCAGCAGTCCCTCGGGCCAGGGCCCCTATGGCTACACCTTC.

The sample holds a few counts of this clonotype. The V gene is TRBV7-6, the J gene TRBJ2-7; D perhaps matches TRBD1 (6 bases). The CDR3 is 12 amino acids. Trimming pared 5 bases from V and 6 bases from J, leaving 11 bases between. The germline V gene encodes CDR1 SGHVS and CDR2 FNYEAQ. DNA of the CDR3: TGTGCCAGCAGCAACAGGGCAGTCGAGCAGTACTTC. Its protein product is CASSNRAVEQYF.

This clonotype was seen many times. This rearrangement joins TRBV6-2 or TRBV6-3 to TRBJ2-1; 12 nucleotides agree with TRBD2. Germline CDR1 reads MNHEY; CDR2 reads SVGEGT. The CDR3 extends over 17 amino acids. The V and J ends lost 5 bases and 2 bases, in that order; junction bases with no gene match: 7. For the CDR3, the DNA is TGTGCCAGCAGTAAGACTAGCGGGAGTTTGCCCTACAATGAGCAGTTCTTC. This gives the protein CASSKTSGSLPYNEQFF.

V gene TRBV7-2 combines with J gene TRBJ2-1, with D tentatively TRBD1 or TRBD2 (5 bases each). The CDR3 covers 15 residues. V was shortened by 3 bases and J by 4 bases, with 13 bases between the two germline ends. The germline V gene encodes CDR1 SGHTA and CDR2 FQGNSA. CDR3 sequence (DNA): TGTGCCAGCAGCTTCTTAGGGGACGCTTACAATGAGCAGTTCTTC. Amino acid sequence: CASSFLGDAYNEQFF.